This TCR beta chain emerged from a study of OX40 agonist ivuxolimab in advanced cancers. Background on the whole study: Ivuxolimab was an agonistic, fully human IgG2 monoclonal antibody directed against OX40 (CD134), a costimulatory receptor. Intravenous ivuxolimab was administered to patients every 2 weeks at six dose levels: 0.01, 0.1, 0.3, 1.5, 3 and 10 mg/kg. Of the approximately 50 dose-escalation patients, hepatocellular carcinoma was present in roughly 19, melanoma in approximately 15, renal cell carcinoma in 9 and head and neck cancer in 9. A male proportion of roughly 80% and a mean age of roughly 55 years, ranging from 23 to 79, were recorded for the dose-escalation cohort. Patients were allowed to have had prior anti-PD-1, anti-PD-L1 or anti-CTLA-4 therapy, and around 40% of the dose-escalation patients had previously received checkpoint inhibitors. Three dose-escalation patients achieved partial responses, one with hepatocellular carcinoma and two with cutaneous melanoma. Peripheral TCRbeta sequencing aimed to test whether ivuxolimab altered TCR sequence diversity and caused clonal T-cell expansion. The paper describes the monotherapy dose-escalation part (N = 52 patients) of the phase I trial of ivuxolimab. The paper as a whole reports these results and caveats: Partial responders in the 0.1-3.0 mg/kg groups had among the lowest normalized peripheral clonal expansion, especially among CD8+ T cells. After ivuxolimab, expanded clones were on average more numerous among CD8+ T cells than among CD4+ T cells. At doses of 0.1 to 3.0 mg/kg, clonal expansion of both CD4+ and CD8+ blood T cells was observed from baseline to week 6. Low levels of normalized T-cell clonal expansion were also shown by some nonresponding patients. Antigen specificity was not determined for the clonally expanded peripheral T cells.

The germline V gene supplies CDR1 MDHEN and CDR2 SYDVKM. Its CDR3 holds 16 amino acids, cysteine through phenylalanine. The only DNA kept is the CDR3, 48 bases in frame from the first base. Trimming takes 3 bases off V and 5 bases off J; junction bases not matched to a gene: 10. To note about this clone: Which antigen it targets is not known. The record has no base qualities; no much larger clone is one base away.

Patients with autoimmune disease history or receiving systemic immunosuppression were excluded from the trial. In every dose cohort, peripheral blood was drawn for TCR sequencing at baseline, cycle 4 day 1, and cycle 7 day 1. Samples came from an open-label, multicenter, first-in-human phase I dose-escalation trial of ivuxolimab. Adults with locally advanced or metastatic melanoma, renal cell, hepatocellular, or head and neck squamous cell carcinoma were enrolled in the trial. CD4+ and CD8+ T cells were sorted separately from peripheral blood before TCR sequencing. To sequence the TCRbeta CDR3 region, genomic DNA was isolated from the sorted cells. The immunoSEQ Assay was used to sequence the TCRbeta CDR3 regions. This immuneACCESS table, as held by TCRdb, lists in-frame sequences with V and J called but not all clones. Of the missing ones, under half trace to an unresolved V gene in checked studies; the others have no known cause. This sample gives approximately 60,000 clones in total; 92% of them show up just once. The ten top clones hold about 0.59% of the sample.

Recombination linked TRBV28 to TRBJ1-2; 9 central bases correspond to TRBD1. Sequenced material: CD4+ or CD8+ T cells sorted from blood, taken in a trial of the OX40 agonist ivuxolimab. This sequence was found in an adult with an advanced solid tumor such as melanoma, head and neck, liver or kidney cancer. The nucleotide sequence reads TGTGCCAGCAGTTTGCCGGGACAGGGTTTGCGATATGGCTACACCTTC. Its product reads: CASSLPGQGLRYGYTF.